Below, 8 T cell receptor beta chains from the same sample are listed, as sequenced in a study of Ad26.COV2.S vaccination and SARS-CoV-2 variants. The treatment here: about 20 received Ad26.COV2.S at low or high dose, single or two shots; 5 received placebo; per-sample allocation not given. Day 63 following the first vaccine or placebo injection was when the samples were taken. TCRdb's copy holds only in-frame clones and misses some; the assay was immunoSEQ multiplex PCR. The sample yields 400,000 to 500,000 clones, approximately 90% seen once. The source was peripheral blood, collected in a trial of Ad26.COV2.S vaccine versus placebo. All receptors come from a person aged 18-65 years who received the Ad26.COV2.S COVID-19 vaccine or a placebo.

This CDR3 is CAIPAEGEKLFF. DNA of the CDR3: TGTGCCATTCCGGCGGAGGGAGAAAAACTGTTTTTT. The gene calls are TRBV28 and TRBJ1-4; D not certain. The germline CDR1 and CDR2 sequences are MDHEN and SYDVKM. The CDR3 contains 12 residues. Trimming took off 10 bases at V and 8 bases at J, with 14 bases between the two ends. Combining the CDR3 with reference TRBV28 and TRBJ1-4 gives the whole variable domain DVKVTQSSRYLVKRTGEKVFLECVQDMDHENMFWYRQDPGLGLRLIYFSYDVKMKEKGDIPEGYSVSREKKERFSLILESASTNQTSMYLCAIPAEGEKLFFGSGTQLSVL.

This sequence joins TRBV7-2 and TRBJ1-6, with 7 bases matching TRBD1. V dropped 5 bases and J dropped 3; count of bases not matched to a gene: 1. This CDR3 has 14 residues. Germline V lookup: CDR1 SGHTA, CDR2 FQGNSA. Here the CDR3 reads CASSGTVYNSPLHF. The CDR3 bases are TGTGCCAGCAGCGGGACAGTCTATAATTCACCCCTCCACTTT. Full variable domain (missing parts from reference TRBV7-2 and TRBJ1-6): GAGVSQSPSNKVTEKGKDVELRCDPISGHTALYWYRQSLGQGLEFLIYFQGNSAPDKSGLPSDRFSAERTGGSVSTLTIQRTQQEDSAVYLCASSGTVYNSPLHFGNGTRLTVT.

Comments on this clone: The sample carries other DNA sequences with the same CDR3. V usage is TRBV2 and J usage is TRBJ2-7; D not certain. Germline V gene data show CDR1 as SNHLY and CDR2 as FYNNEI. This CDR3 contains 12 residues. The V end lost 6 bases, the J end lost 0 bases, and 6 bases lay between the germline ends. CDR3: CASRSDSYEQYF. In nucleotides, the CDR3 is TGTGCCAGCAGAAGCGACTCCTACGAGCAGTACTTC. Variable domain in full (rest from reference TRBV2 and TRBJ2-7): EPEVTQTPSHQVTQMGQEVILRCVPISNHLYFYWYRQILGQKVEFLVSFYNNEISEKSEIFDDQFSVERPDGSNFTLKIRSTKLEDSAMYFCASRSDSYEQYFGPGTRLTVT.

This sequence joins TRBV19 and TRBJ1-2, with D hard to call. The CDR3 totals 13 residues. From germline, CDR1 is LNHDA and CDR2 SQIVND (reference sequence). V lost 10 bases to trimming and J lost 0 bases, with 12 bases between them. The CDR3 loop is CATQDAPNYGYTF. The CDR3 DNA follows: TGTGCCACCCAGGACGCGCCTAACTATGGCTACACCTTC.

The rearrangement joins TRBV5-1 to TRBJ2-2, with D maybe TRBD2 (6 bases). The germline V gene encodes CDR1 SGHRS and CDR2 YFSETQ. The CDR3 covers 14 residues. Trimming took off 0 bases at V and 10 bases at J, with 13 bases between the two ends. The CDR3 region has the DNA TGCGCCAGCAGCTTGGAACCGGGGGTGACGGAGCTGTTTTTT. Amino acids: CASSLEPGVTELFF.

The genes are TRBV6-5 and TRBJ2-7, with D perhaps TRBD2 (6 bases). Looked up from germline, CDR1 is MNHEY and CDR2 is SVGAGI. The V and J ends lost 0 bases and 6 bases respectively, with 18 bases between them. This CDR3 comprises 16 residues. The DNA of the CDR3 is TGTGCCAGCAGTTACTCTTTGGGGGGTCGAAATAGCGAGCAGTACTTC. This encodes CASSYSLGGRNSEQYF.

This clone was counted once. This chain connects TRBV28 to TRBJ1-2; D gene uncertain. CDR1 MDHEN and CDR2 SYDVKM come from the germline V gene. This CDR3 is 15 amino acids long. V was cut by 1 base and J by 1 base, with 10 bases left in between. The chain's CDR3 is CASSLYDLFNYGYTF. Here the CDR3 DNA reads TGTGCCAGCAGTTTATACGACCTCTTTAACTATGGCTACACCTTC.

This chain joins TRBV11-2 and TRBJ2-3, with D maybe TRBD2 (6 bases). V lost 2 bases and J 1 base, leaving 10 bases between the germline ends. The germline gives CDR1 SGHAT, CDR2 FQNNGV. The CDR3 runs 15 residues. Here the CDR3 reads CASSLRRGGTDTQYF. Here the CDR3 DNA reads TGTGCCAGCAGCTTACGGCGGGGTGGCACAGATACGCAGTATTTT.